Listed below are T cell receptor beta chains from one sample, sequenced in a study of blood T cell repertoires in COVID-19. Data came from immunoSEQ multiplex PCR; TCRdb stores just in-frame clones and leaves some out. The table lists approximately 110,000 clones, roughly 81% of them singletons. Sequencing was done on a sample of peripheral blood. These receptors originate from a human donor in a cohort sampled during active COVID-19. Each CDR3 is given with its conserved first and last residue. The order of the fields is CDR3 DNA, CDR3 protein, V gene, J gene, clone size, D gene. D genes are given only for firm matches. A clone size is listed for some rows: how often the clone was seen (once, few, many), or a class if it is expanded.

TGTGCCAGTAGTAAGCCTCAGGGTTTGGCCAAAAACATTCAGTACTTC	CASSKPQGLAKNIQYF	TRBV19	TRBJ2-4	-	-
TGTGCCATCACCCGGGACAGGGGATACACTGAAGCTTTCTTT	CAITRDRGYTEAFF	TRBV10-3	TRBJ1-1	-	TRBD1
TGTGCCAGCAGTGAAGCCGAGGGAGCACAGGGAGATACGCAGTATTTT	CASSEAEGAQGDTQYF	TRBV6-1	TRBJ2-3	-	-
TGTGCCAGCGGGGGGGTGGTTAACACTGAAGCTTTCTTT	CASGGVVNTEAFF	TRBV2	TRBJ1-1	-	-
TGTGCCAGCAGTCTCAGTACGGGGGAACAGCCCCAGCATTTT	CASSLSTGEQPQHF	TRBV6-2/TRBV6-3	TRBJ1-5	-	-
TGTGCCAGCTCTCCGGACAGGGCACAAGAGACCCAGTACTTC	CASSPDRAQETQYF	TRBV9	TRBJ2-5	-	TRBD1
TGTGCCAGCTATCGAAACGAAGCGGAGGCTCAGCCCCAGCATTTT	CASYRNEAEAQPQHF	TRBV6-7	TRBJ1-5	once	-
TGTGCCAGCAGCCTTATCCGTTACGAGCAGTACTTC	CASSLIRYEQYF	TRBV6-5	TRBJ2-7	-	-
TGTGCCAGCAGAAACACAGGGGGTTTTTACGAGCAGTACTTC	CASRNTGGFYEQYF	TRBV6-5	TRBJ2-7	-	TRBD1
TGTGCCAGCAGCTTGGACAGGGGAATCTACGAGCAGTACTTC	CASSLDRGIYEQYF	TRBV5-4	TRBJ2-7	once	TRBD1
TGTGCCAGCGGGGACAGACAAAACCCAGGCTACACCTTC	CASGDRQNPGYTF	TRBV3-1/TRBV3-2	TRBJ1-2	-	TRBD1
TGTGCCAGCAGACGCGTCCGGGACAGGGGGTCGACTAATGAAAAACTGTTTTTT	CASRRVRDRGSTNEKLFF	TRBV27	TRBJ1-4	-	TRBD1
TGTGCCAGCTCACCAGGGAACAGGCAAGAGACCCAGTACTTC	CASSPGNRQETQYF	TRBV18	TRBJ2-5	few	-
TGTGCCAGCAGCATAGGGGGCGTTATGAATTCACCCCTCCACTTT	CASSIGGVMNSPLHF	TRBV5-4	TRBJ1-6	-	TRBD1
TGTGCCAGCAGCTCCCGGGAGGGGGCGAAAAACACCATATATTTT	CASSSREGAKNTIYF	TRBV7-2	TRBJ1-3	-	TRBD1
TGCGCCAGCAGCGCAGGGACAGGGGGATACAATGAGCAGTTCTTC	CASSAGTGGYNEQFF	TRBV5-1	TRBJ2-1	-	TRBD1
TGTGCCACCGGTGTTTTGGACTATGGCTACACCTTC	CATGVLDYGYTF	TRBV12-3/TRBV12-4	TRBJ1-2	-	-
TGTGCCAGCAGCTTCTTAGCGTCCTCCAGCGAGACCCAGTACTTC	CASSFLASSSETQYF	TRBV7-2	TRBJ2-5	-	-
TGTGCCAGCAGTTACTCGAAGGGGGCGTCTGAAGCTTTCTTT	CASSYSKGASEAFF	TRBV6-2/TRBV6-3	TRBJ1-1	-	TRBD1
TGTGCCAGCTCACCGGCCCAGATCGCGAACACCGGGGAGCTGTTTTTT	CASSPAQIANTGELFF	TRBV18	TRBJ2-2	-	-
TGTGCCAGCAGCCTTCCGACAGATTTGTACGAGCAGTACTTC	CASSLPTDLYEQYF	TRBV28	TRBJ2-7	-	-
TGTGCCAGCAGCTCCGGAGAGGTCGCGAACACCGGGGAGCTGTTTTTT	CASSSGEVANTGELFF	TRBV13	TRBJ2-2	-	-
TGCAGCGTTGAAGAGGGCCGCAATCAGCCCCAGCATTTT	CSVEEGRNQPQHF	TRBV29-1	TRBJ1-5	-	-
TGTGCCAGCAGCCAAGATACTAGCGGGAGAGGGTTGGTGTACTTC	CASSQDTSGRGLVYF	TRBV3-1/TRBV3-2	TRBJ2-7	few	TRBD2
TGTGCCAGTAGTATAGAACTAGCGGGGGCCGGGCGGGGGGAGCTGTTTTTT	CASSIELAGAGRGELFF	TRBV19	TRBJ2-2	few	TRBD2
TGTGCCAGCAGTTACTCGGGCACGAAAGCTGAAGCTTTCTTT	CASSYSGTKAEAFF	TRBV6-5	TRBJ1-1	-	-
TGCGCCAGCCGCCCGGGACTCGAAACCGGGGAGCTGTTTTTT	CASRPGLETGELFF	TRBV5-1	TRBJ2-2	-	-
TGTGCCAGTAGGCTACAGGGACCTGGAAACACCATATATTTT	CASRLQGPGNTIYF	TRBV19	TRBJ1-3	-	-
TGTGCCACCAGTCGGCAGGGGGTCGAGCAGTACTTC	CATSRQGVEQYF	TRBV24-1	TRBJ2-7	-	TRBD1
TGCGCCAGCAGCACGGGACAGATAAATGGAAACACCATATATTTT	CASSTGQINGNTIYF	TRBV5-1	TRBJ1-3	-	TRBD1
TGTGCCTCCTTCCAGCGGGGGGCGCCTGGTAACTATGGCTACACCTTC	CASFQRGAPGNYGYTF	TRBV5-6	TRBJ1-2	-	-
TGTGCCAGCAGCCCTAGCGGGGGGGCCACAGATACGCAGTATTTT	CASSPSGGATDTQYF	TRBV7-3	TRBJ2-3	-	TRBD2
TGTGCCAGCAGCTTAAGTTCCGGAGGCACCGGGGAGCTGTTTTTT	CASSLSSGGTGELFF	TRBV7-3	TRBJ2-2	-	-
TGCGCCAGCAGTCACCCACAGGGTTGGGTAAGTGAAAAACTGTTTTTT	CASSHPQGWVSEKLFF	TRBV23-1	TRBJ1-4	-	-
TGCAGCGTTGGAAAGGACAGCGCGGGCGAGGGCTACACCTTC	CSVGKDSAGEGYTF	TRBV29-1	TRBJ1-2	-	-
TGCAGCGACCGACCTGGCGGGGGCCCTGAAGCTTTCTTT	CSDRPGGGPEAFF	TRBV29-1	TRBJ1-1	-	-
TGTGCCAGCAGCCCGGGGTATGCAACTAATGAAAAACTGTTTTTT	CASSPGYATNEKLFF	TRBV4-2	TRBJ1-4	-	-
TGTGCCAGCAGTTACTGGGAACAGGGGCAAGGCTATGGCTACACCTTC	CASSYWEQGQGYGYTF	TRBV6-5	TRBJ1-2	-	TRBD1